Below are 6 T cell receptor beta chains sequenced from a single sample in a study of blood T cell repertoires in COVID-19. Assay used: immunoSEQ multiplex PCR; TCRdb lists only in-frame clones, some missing. Among 200,000 to 250,000 clones listed, roughly 87% were seen once. Input material: PBMCs or T cells enriched from blood (not recorded which). The source of these receptors is a man between 18 and 35 years old with acute COVID-19.

The chain combines TRBV11-2 with TRBJ2-5, with a weak D call TRBD2 (6 bases). The V end lost 4 bases, the J end lost 7 bases, and 13 bases lay between the germline ends. From germline, CDR1 is SGHAT and CDR2 FQNNGV. The length of the CDR3 is 13 residues. CDR3 DNA sequence: TGTGCCAGCAGCTCCGGAGGGTACGGGACCCAGTACTTC. Protein product: CASSSGGYGTQYF.

This clone was seen once. The chain carries TRBV7-9 and TRBJ2-7, with TRBD1 matching over 10 bases. The ends lost 7 bases at V and 6 bases at J; junction bases unmatched: 6. Germline assignment: CDR1 SEHNR and CDR2 FQNEAQ (reference sequence). The CDR3 length is 13 residues. This CDR3 reads CASTDRGDREQYF. CDR3 coding DNA: TGTGCCAGCACGGACAGGGGGGACCGCGAGCAGTACTTC.

This rearrangement joins TRBV25-1 to TRBJ1-6; a possible D gene is TRBD1 (6 bases). The CDR3 loop spans 12 amino acids. Germline lookup yields CDR1 MGHDK and CDR2 SYGVNS. V was shortened by 6 bases and J by 8 bases, with 8 bases between the two germline ends. The CDR3 reads CASRDSYSPLHF. The CDR3 coding sequence is TGTGCCAGCAGGGACAGTTATTCACCCCTCCACTTT.

This chain uses TRBV29-1 with TRBJ1-2, with 10 bases matching TRBD1. The ends lost 7 bases at V and 5 bases at J; junction bases unmatched: 10. CDR3 length: 14 residues. Germline V lookup: CDR1 SQVTM, CDR2 ANQGSEA. This CDR3 reads CSAKRQGAGYGYTF. The CDR3 DNA reads as TGCAGCGCTAAGAGACAGGGGGCTGGGTATGGCTACACCTTC.

This sequence joins TRBV6-5 and TRBJ1-3, with 7 bases identical to TRBD1. J gave up 2 bases and V 3 bases, and 7 bases lay outside the gene matches. The CDR3 extends over 16 amino acids. Germline CDR1 reads MNHEY; CDR2 reads SVGAGI. This CDR3 reads CASSYEAGGTGNTIYF. The DNA for the CDR3 is TGTGCCAGCAGTTATGAGGCAGGGGGAACTGGAAACACCATATATTTT.

The genes are TRBV14 and TRBJ1-6; no firm D call. Germline V gene data show CDR1 as SGHDN and CDR2 as FVKESK. With 1 base removed from V and 9 bases from J, the gap between germline ends came to 7 bases. This CDR3 region has 13 residues. In DNA, the CDR3 is TGTGCCAGCAGCCAAGTATTTAGTTCACCCCTCCACTTT. It translates to CASSQVFSSPLHF.